The clone carrying this T cell receptor (beta chain) was recorded once. The sample originates from a study of shared clonotypes between healthy human individuals. Deletions cut 4 bases from V and 7 bases from J, with 12 bases between. CDR3 length: 14 residues. Germline values: CDR1 SGHRS, CDR2 YFSETQ. Profiling relied on immunoSEQ multiplex PCR, and the TCRdb table lists in-frame clones only, not all of them. The sample has 1 million to 1.3 million clones; around three quarters are singletons. This chain uses TRBV5-1 with TRBJ1-6; tentatively, D is TRBD1 (6 bases). Sequenced input: memory CD4+ T cells from PBMCs. Stated subset: CD45RA-negative fraction. This receptor was identified in a man aged 18 to 29 in good health. Some clones in this sample may be carry-over from other donors' samples. CDR3 in DNA: TGCGCCAGCAGCATCGGACAGAACAATTCACCCCTCCACTTT. Its translation is CASSIGQNNSPLHF.